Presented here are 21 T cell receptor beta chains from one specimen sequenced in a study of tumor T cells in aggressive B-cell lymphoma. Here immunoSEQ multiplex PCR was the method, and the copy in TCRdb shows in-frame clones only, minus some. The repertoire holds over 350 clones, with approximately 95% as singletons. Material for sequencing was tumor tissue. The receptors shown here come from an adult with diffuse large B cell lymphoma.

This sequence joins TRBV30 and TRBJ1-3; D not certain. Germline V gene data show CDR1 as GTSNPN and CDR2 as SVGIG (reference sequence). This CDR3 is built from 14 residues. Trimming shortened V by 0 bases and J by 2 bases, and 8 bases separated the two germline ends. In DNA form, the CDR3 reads TGTGCCTGGAGTGTAGGGAGTACTGGAAACACCATATATTTT. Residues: CAWSVGSTGNTIYF.

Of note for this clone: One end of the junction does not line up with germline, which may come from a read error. The CDR3 nucleotides read TGTGCTAGCAGCCCGGAGGGCCTAAGCTACGAGCAGTACTTC. This codes for CASSPEGLSYEQYF. This chain connects TRBV7-7 to TRBJ2-7; the D gene is possibly TRBD2 (6 bases). CDR3 length equals 14 residues. Germline CDR1 SSHAT, CDR2 FNYEAQ (reference sequence). The variable domain in full, completed from reference TRBV7-7 and TRBJ2-7, reads GAGVSQSPRYKVTKRGQDVTLRCDPISSHATLYWYQQALGQGPEFLTYFNYEAQPDKSGLPSDRFSAERPEGSISTLTIQRTEQRDSAMYRCASSPEGLSYEQYFGPGTRLTVT.

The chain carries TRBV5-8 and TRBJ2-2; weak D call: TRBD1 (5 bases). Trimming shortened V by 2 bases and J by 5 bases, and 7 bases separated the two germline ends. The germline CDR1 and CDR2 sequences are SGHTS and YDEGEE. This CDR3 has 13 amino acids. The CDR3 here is CASSFRVTGELFF. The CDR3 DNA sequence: TGTGCCAGCAGCTTCAGGGTTACCGGGGAGCTGTTTTTT.

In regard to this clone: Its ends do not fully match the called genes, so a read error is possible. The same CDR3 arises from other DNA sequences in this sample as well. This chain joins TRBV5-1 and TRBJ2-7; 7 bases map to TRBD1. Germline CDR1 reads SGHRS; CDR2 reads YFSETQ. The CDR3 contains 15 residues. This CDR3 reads CASSLAPTGIYEQYF. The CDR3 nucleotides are TGCGCCAGCAGCTTGGCTCCGACAGGGATCTACGAGCAGTATTTC. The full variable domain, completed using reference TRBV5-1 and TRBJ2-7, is KAGVTQTPRYLIKTRGQQVTLSCSPISGHRSVSWYQQTPGQGLQFLFEYFSETQRNKGNFPGRFSGRQFSNSRSEMNVSTLELGDSALYLCASSLAPTGIYEQYFGPGTRLTVT.

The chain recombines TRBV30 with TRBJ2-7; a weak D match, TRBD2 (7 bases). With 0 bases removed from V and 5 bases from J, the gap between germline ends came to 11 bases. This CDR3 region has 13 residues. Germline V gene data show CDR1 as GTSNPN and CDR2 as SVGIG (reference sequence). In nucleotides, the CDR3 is TGTGCCTGGAGTGTAGGGAGGGGGAACGAGCAGTACTTC. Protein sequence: CAWSVGRGNEQYF.

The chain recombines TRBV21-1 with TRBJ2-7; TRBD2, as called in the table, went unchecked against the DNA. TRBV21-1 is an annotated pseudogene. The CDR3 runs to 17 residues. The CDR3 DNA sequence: TGTGCCAGCAGCAAAGGGGGCCCGGGCGCGGGGCCCTACGAGCAGTACTTC. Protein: CASSKGGPGAGPYEQYF.

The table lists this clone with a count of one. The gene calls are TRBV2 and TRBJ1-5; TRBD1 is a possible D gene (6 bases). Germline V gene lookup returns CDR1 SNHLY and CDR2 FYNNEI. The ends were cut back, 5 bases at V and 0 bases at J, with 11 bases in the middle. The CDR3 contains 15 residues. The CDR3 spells CASSLGTLSNQPQHF. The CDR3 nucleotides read TGTGCCAGCAGTCTCGGGACACTTAGCAATCAGCCCCAGCATTTT.

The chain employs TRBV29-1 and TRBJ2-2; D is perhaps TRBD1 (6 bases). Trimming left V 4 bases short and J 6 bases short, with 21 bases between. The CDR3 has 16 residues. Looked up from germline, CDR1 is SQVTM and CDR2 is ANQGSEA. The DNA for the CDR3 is TGCAGCGTTGTGGGCAGGGGATCTTTTGGGGCCGGGGAGCTGTTTTTT. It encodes CSVVGRGSFGAGELFF.

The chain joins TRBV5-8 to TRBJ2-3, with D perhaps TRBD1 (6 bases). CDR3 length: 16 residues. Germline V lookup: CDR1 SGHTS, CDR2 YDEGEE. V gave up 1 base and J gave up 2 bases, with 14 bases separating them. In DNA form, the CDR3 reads TGTGCCAGCAGCTTGAGCTGGGGGCGCGACACAGATACGCAGTATTTT. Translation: CASSLSWGRDTDTQYF. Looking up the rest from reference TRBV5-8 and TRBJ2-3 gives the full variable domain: EAGVTQSPTHLIKTRGQQATLRCSPISGHTSVYWYQQALGLGLQFLLWYDEGEERNRGNFPPRFSGRQFPNYSSELNVNALELEDSALYLCASSLSWGRDTDTQYFGPGTRLTVL.

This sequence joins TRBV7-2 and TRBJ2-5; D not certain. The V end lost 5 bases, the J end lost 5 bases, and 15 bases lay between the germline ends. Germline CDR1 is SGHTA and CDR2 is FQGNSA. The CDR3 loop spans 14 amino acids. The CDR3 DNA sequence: TGTGCCAGCAGCGCCGATACGCCTGGCGAGACCCAGTACTTC. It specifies CASSADTPGETQYF.

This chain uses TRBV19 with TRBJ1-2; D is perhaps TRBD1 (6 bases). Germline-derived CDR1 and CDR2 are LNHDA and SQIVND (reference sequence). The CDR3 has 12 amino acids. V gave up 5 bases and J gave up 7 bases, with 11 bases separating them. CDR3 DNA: TGTGCCAGTAGTCCCACAGGGTCTGGCTACACCTTC. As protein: CASSPTGSGYTF.

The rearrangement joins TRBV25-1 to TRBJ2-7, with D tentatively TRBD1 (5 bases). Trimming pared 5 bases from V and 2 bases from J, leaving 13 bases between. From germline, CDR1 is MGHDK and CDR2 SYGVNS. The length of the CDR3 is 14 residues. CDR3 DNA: TGTGCCAGCAGTTCTTCAGGGAATACCTACGAGCAGTACTTC. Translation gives CASSSSGNTYEQYF.

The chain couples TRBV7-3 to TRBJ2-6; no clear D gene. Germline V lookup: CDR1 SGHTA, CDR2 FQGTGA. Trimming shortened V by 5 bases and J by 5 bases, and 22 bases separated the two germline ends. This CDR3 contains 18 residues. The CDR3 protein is CASSRVSRLQSRANVLTF. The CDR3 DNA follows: TGTGCCAGCAGCCGTGTATCACGCTTACAAAGTCGGGCCAACGTCCTGACTTTC.

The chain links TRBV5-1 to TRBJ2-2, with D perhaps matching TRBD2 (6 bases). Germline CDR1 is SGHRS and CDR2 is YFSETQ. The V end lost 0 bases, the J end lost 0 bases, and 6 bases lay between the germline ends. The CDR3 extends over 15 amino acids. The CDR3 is CASSLVAANTGELFF. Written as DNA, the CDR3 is TGCGCCAGCAGCTTGGTAGCGGCGAACACCGGGGAGCTGTTTTTT.

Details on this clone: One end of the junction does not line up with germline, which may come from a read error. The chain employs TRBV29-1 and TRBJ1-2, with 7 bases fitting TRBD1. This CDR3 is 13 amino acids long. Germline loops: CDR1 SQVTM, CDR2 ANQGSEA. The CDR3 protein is CSVEVGGQYGHTF. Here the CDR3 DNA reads TGCAGCGTTGAAGTGGGGGGACAGTATGGCCACACCTTC.

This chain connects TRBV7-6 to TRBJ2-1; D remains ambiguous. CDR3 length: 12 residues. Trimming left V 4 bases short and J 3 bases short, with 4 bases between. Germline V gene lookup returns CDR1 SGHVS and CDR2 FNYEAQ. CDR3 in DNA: TGTGCCAGCAGCTCAAACTACAATGAGCAGTTCTTC. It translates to CASSSNYNEQFF.

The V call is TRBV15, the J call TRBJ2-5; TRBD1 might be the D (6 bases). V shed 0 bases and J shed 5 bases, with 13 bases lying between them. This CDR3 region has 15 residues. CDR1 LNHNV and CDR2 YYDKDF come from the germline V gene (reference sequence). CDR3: CATSRDRNRVETQYF. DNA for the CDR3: TGTGCCACCAGCAGAGATAGGAACAGGGTGGAGACCCAGTACTTC.

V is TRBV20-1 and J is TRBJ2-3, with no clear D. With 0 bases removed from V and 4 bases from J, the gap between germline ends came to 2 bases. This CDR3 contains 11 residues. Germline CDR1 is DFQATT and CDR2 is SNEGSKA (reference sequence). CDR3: CSARDADTQYF. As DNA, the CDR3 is TGCAGTGCTAGAGACGCAGATACGCAGTATTTT.

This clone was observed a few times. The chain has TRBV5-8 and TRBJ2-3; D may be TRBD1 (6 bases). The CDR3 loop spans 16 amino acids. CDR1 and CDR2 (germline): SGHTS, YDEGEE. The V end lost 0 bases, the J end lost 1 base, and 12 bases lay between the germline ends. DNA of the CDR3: TGTGCCAGCAGCTTGGCGTGGGGGCGAGGCACAGATACGCAGTATTTT. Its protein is CASSLAWGRGTDTQYF.

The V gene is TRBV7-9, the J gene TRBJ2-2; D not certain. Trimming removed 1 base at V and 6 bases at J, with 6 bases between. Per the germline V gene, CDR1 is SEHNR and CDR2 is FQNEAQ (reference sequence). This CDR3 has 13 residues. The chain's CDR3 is CASSLVAPGELFF. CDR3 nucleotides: TGTGCCAGCAGCTTAGTGGCACCCGGGGAGCTGTTTTTT.

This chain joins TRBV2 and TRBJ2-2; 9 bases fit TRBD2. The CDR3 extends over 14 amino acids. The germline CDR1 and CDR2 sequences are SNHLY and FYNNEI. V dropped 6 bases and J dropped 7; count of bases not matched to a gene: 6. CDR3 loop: CASSRAGGVGELFF. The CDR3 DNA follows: TGTGCCAGCAGCCGGGCGGGAGGGGTCGGGGAGCTGTTTTTT.